This TCR beta chain originates from a study of T-cell reconstitution after alpha-beta-depleted transplantation in children. Construction of the TCRbeta library involved unique molecular identifiers. Each CDR3 protein is one row after TCRdb ran MiXCR on the PCR reads. Of around 240,000 distinct CDR3 sequences in the sample, less than 9% were seen once. This clonotype was detected many times. This CDR3 has 15 amino acids. Deletions cut 2 bases from V and 2 bases from J, with 15 bases between. Per the germline V gene, CDR1 is DFQATT and CDR2 is SNEGSKA (reference sequence). This clonotype was obtained from a male patient between 5 and 17 years old who had a stem cell transplant for acute lymphoblastic leukemia, so the T cells may come from the graft donor. The sequencing used PBMCs, mostly from graft donor cells, collected 180 days after TCRalphabeta/CD19-depleted stem cell transplant. The chain couples TRBV20-1 to TRBJ1-1; a possible D gene is TRBD1 (6 bases). This CDR3 reads CSARRLGQPNTEAFF. For the CDR3, the DNA is TGCAGTGCTAGACGCCTTGGACAGCCCAACACTGAAGCTTTCTTT.